This TCR beta chain is drawn from a study of STAT5B mutations in CD4+ large granular lymphocyte leukemia. Germline V gene lookup returns CDR1 SGHNT and CDR2 YYREEE (reference sequence). Trimming shortened V by 3 bases and J by 4 bases, and 17 bases separated the two germline ends. This CDR3 spans 16 amino acids. This table comes from immunoSEQ multiplex PCR, and its TCRdb copy is limited to in-frame clones, with some not included. The sample has more than 30,000 clones, approximately 89% seen once. General study results and limits: Main leukemic clonotypes were patient-specific, but 20% to 25% appeared at low frequency elsewhere. 8/27 top patient clones versus 2/35 control clones were TRBV06-family.

Concerning this clone itself: Its antigen is unidentified.

Buffy coats from healthy blood donors served as controls. The sequence was obtained from a human donor in good health. Sequences were obtained from CD4+ T cells from blood buffy coats. The V call is TRBV5-4, the J call TRBJ1-3; D is unclear. The CDR3 reads CASSSRSGLIGNTIYF. CDR3 bases: TGTGCCAGCAGCTCCCGGAGCGGACTTATCGGAAACACCATATATTTT.